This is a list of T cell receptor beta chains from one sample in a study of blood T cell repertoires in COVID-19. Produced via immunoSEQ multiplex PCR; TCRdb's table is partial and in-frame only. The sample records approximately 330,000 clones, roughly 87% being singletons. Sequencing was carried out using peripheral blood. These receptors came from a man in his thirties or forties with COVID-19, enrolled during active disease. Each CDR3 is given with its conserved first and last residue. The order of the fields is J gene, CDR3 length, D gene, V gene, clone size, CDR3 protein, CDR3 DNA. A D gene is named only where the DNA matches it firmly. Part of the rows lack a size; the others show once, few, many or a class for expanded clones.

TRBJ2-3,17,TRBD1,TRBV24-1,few,CATSDIPGQGSTDTQYF,TGTGCCACCAGTGATATACCGGGACAGGGGAGCACAGATACGCAGTATTTT
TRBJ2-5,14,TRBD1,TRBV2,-,CASSEQGDQETQYF,TGTGCCAGCAGTGAGCAGGGGGACCAAGAGACCCAGTACTTC
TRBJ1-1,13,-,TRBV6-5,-,CASSYRGEREAFF,TGTGCCAGCAGTTACCGTGGGGAGCGTGAAGCTTTCTTT
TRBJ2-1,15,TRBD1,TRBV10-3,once,CAIRSTGDTYNEQFF,TGTGCCATCAGGAGCACAGGGGATACCTACAATGAGCAGTTCTTC
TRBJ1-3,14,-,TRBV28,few,CASTDPLKQNTIYF,TGTGCCAGCACCGACCCCCTTAAACAGAACACCATATATTTT
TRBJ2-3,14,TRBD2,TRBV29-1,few,CSVLPSGTTDTQYF,TGCAGCGTTCTCCCCAGCGGGACCACAGATACGCAGTATTTT
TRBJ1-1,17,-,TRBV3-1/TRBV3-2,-,CASSHAHPGTGNPEAFF,TGTGCCAGCAGCCATGCCCACCCCGGCACAGGTAACCCTGAAGCTTTCTTT
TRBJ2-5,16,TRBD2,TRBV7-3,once,CASSLRRREGRETQYF,TGTGCCAGCAGCTTAAGGAGGCGGGAGGGCCGAGAGACCCAGTACTTC
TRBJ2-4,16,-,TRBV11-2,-,CASSFPPGMAKNIQYF,TGTGCCAGCAGCTTTCCCCCGGGGATGGCCAAAAACATTCAGTACTTC
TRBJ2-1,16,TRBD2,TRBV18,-,CASSPGTSGTYNEQFF,TGTGCCAGCTCACCTGGGACTAGCGGGACCTACAATGAGCAGTTCTTC
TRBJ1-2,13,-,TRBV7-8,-,CASSLGGDYGYTF,TGTGCCAGCAGCTTAGGCGGTGACTATGGCTACACCTTC
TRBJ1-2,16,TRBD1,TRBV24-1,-,CATSDPGQGGSYGYTF,TGTGCCACCAGTGATCCCGGACAGGGCGGGAGCTATGGCTACACCTTC
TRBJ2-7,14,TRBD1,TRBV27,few,CASSLRDRGGEQYF,TGTGCCAGCAGTTTGAGGGACAGGGGGGGCGAGCAGTACTTC
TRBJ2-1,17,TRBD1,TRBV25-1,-,CASPSLLQGSSYNEQFF,TGTGCCAGTCCATCCTTACTACAGGGGAGCTCCTACAATGAGCAGTTCTTC
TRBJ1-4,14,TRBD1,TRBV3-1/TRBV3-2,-,CASSRGTDNEKLFF,TGTGCCAGCAGCCGTGGGACAGATAATGAAAAACTGTTTTTT
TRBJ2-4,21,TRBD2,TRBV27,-,CASSPSRTSPQPLLAKNIQYF,TGTGCCAGCAGTCCCTCACGGACTAGCCCACAACCGTTATTAGCCAAAAACATTCAGTACTTC
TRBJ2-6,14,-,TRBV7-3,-,CASSPFSGANVLTF,TGTGCCAGCAGCCCCTTCTCTGGGGCCAACGTCCTGACTTTC
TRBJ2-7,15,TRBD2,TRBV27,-,CASSARTSGYYEQYF,TGTGCCAGCAGTGCCAGGACTAGCGGATACTACGAGCAGTACTTC
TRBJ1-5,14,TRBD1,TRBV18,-,CASSQGQGDQPQHF,TGTGCCAGCTCACAAGGACAGGGGGACCAGCCCCAGCATTTT
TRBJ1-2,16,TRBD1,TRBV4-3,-,CASSQEKGARLGGYTF,TGCGCCAGCAGCCAAGAGAAGGGGGCAAGACTAGGTGGCTACACCTTC
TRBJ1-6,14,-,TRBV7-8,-,CASSFQRDNSPLHF,TGTGCCAGCAGCTTTCAGCGGGATAATTCACCCCTCCACTTT
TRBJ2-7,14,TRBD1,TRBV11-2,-,CASSLYEGAGEQYF,TGTGCCAGCAGCTTATATGAGGGGGCGGGCGAGCAGTACTTC
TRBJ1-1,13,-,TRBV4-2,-,CASSQDRGTEAFF,TGTGCCAGCAGCCAAGACAGGGGAACTGAAGCTTTCTTT
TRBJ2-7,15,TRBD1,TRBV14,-,CASSQTGGATYEQYF,TGTGCCAGCAGCCAAACAGGGGGTGCCACCTACGAGCAGTACTTC
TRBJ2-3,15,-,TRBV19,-,CASSIPGSGADTQYF,TGTGCCAGTAGTATACCGGGCTCGGGGGCAGATACGCAGTATTTT
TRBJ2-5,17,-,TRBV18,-,CASSPMRPGTTEETQYF,TGTGCCAGCTCACCCATGAGGCCTGGGACAACCGAAGAGACCCAGTACTTC
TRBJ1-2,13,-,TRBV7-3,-,CASSPTREIAGTF,TGTGCCAGCAGCCCAACGAGGGAGATTGCTGGGACCTTC
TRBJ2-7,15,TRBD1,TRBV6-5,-,CASSQQGAGRYEQYF,TGTGCCAGCAGTCAACAGGGGGCGGGGAGGTACGAGCAGTACTTC
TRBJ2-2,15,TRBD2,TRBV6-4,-,CASSKTSGNTGELFF,TGTGCCAGCAGTAAGACTAGCGGGAACACCGGGGAGCTGTTTTTT
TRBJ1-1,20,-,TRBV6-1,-,CASSESGQGWNPFMNTEAFF,TGTGCCAGCAGTGAATCAGGGCAGGGCTGGAACCCGTTCATGAACACTGAAGCTTTCTTT
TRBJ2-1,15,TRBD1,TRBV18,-,CASSPPDTGGAEQFF,TGTGCCAGCTCACCGCCCGATACAGGGGGCGCTGAGCAGTTCTTC
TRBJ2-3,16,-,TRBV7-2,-,CASSLVGQGTTRTQYF,TGTGCCAGCAGCTTAGTGGGTCAGGGGACCACCAGAACGCAGTATTTT
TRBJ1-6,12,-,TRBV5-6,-,CASSIVASPLHF,TGTGCCAGCAGCATAGTTGCCTCACCCCTCCACTTT
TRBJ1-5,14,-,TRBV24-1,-,CATSDSRVGQPQHF,TGTGCCACCAGTGATTCCAGGGTGGGTCAGCCCCAGCATTTT
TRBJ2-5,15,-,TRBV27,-,CASVKQGGRWETQYF,TGTGCCAGTGTAAAACAGGGTGGGAGATGGGAGACCCAGTACTTC
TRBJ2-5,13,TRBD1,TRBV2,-,CASSGQAGETQYF,TGTGCCAGCAGCGGACAGGCGGGAGAGACCCAGTACTTC
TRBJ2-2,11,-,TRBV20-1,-,CSASLGIELFF,TGCAGTGCCAGCCTAGGAATCGAGCTGTTTTTT
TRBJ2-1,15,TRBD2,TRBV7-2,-,CASRGLAGVYNEQFF,TGTGCCAGCAGGGGACTAGCGGGAGTATATAATGAGCAGTTCTTC
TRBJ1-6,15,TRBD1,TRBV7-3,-,CASSLRQGTNSPLHF,TGTGCCAGCAGCCTACGACAGGGTACGAATTCACCCCTCCACTTT
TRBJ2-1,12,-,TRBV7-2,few,CASSFLSNEQFF,TGTGCCAGCAGCTTTCTCTCGAATGAGCAGTTCTTC
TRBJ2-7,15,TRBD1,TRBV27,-,CASSPRTGGSYEQYF,TGTGCCAGCAGTCCGCGGACAGGGGGGTCCTACGAGCAGTACTTC
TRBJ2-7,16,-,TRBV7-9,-,CASSTLETGRTERKYF,TGTGCCAGCAGCACTCTAGAGACGGGGCGGACAGAGCGCAAGTACTTC
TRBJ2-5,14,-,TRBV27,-,CASSLSGGVETQYF,TGTGCCAGCAGTTTATCGGGCGGGGTTGAGACCCAGTACTTC
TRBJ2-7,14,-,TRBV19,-,CASSIAARSYEQYF,TGTGCCAGTAGTATAGCGGCGCGGTCCTACGAGCAGTACTTC
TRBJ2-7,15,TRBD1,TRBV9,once,CASSVGQGLVYEQYF,TGTGCCAGCAGCGTAGGACAGGGATTAGTCTACGAGCAGTACTTC
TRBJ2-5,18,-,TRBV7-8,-,CASSPPGGAYALRETQYF,TGTGCCAGCAGCCCTCCGGGCGGGGCTTACGCCCTCCGAGAGACCCAGTACTTC
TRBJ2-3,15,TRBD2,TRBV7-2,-,CASTLSGPGTDTQYF,TGTGCCAGCACCCTTAGCGGGCCTGGGACAGATACGCAGTATTTT
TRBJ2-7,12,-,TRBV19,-,CASSMGRYEQYF,TGTGCCAGTAGTATGGGCAGATACGAGCAGTACTTC
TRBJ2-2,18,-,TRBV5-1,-,CASSLALHVTKITGELFF,TGCGCCAGCAGCTTGGCCTTACATGTGACAAAAATTACCGGGGAGCTGTTTTTT
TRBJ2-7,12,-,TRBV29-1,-,CSVELGGYEQYF,TGCAGCGTTGAACTGGGGGGATACGAGCAGTACTTC
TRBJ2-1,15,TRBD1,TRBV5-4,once,CASSPGQGAYNEQFF,TGTGCCAGCAGCCCAGGACAGGGGGCCTACAATGAGCAGTTCTTC
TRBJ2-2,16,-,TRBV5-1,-,CASSLVAPGADGELFF,TGCGCCAGCAGCTTGGTCGCCCCAGGGGCGGACGGGGAGCTGTTTTTT
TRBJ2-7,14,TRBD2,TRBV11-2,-,CASSLGGGNYEQYF,TGTGCCAGCAGCTTAGGCGGGGGGAACTACGAGCAGTACTTC
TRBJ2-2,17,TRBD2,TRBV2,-,CASDRTSGQLNTGELFF,TGTGCCAGCGATAGGACTAGCGGACAACTTAACACCGGGGAGCTGTTTTTT
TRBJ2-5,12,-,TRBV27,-,CASSKSRETQYF,TGTGCCAGCAGTAAAAGCAGGGAGACCCAGTACTTC
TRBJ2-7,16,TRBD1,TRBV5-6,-,CASSAGTGTYSYEQYF,TGTGCCAGCAGCGCGGGGACAGGGACCTATTCCTACGAGCAGTACTTC
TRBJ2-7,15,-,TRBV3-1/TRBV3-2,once,CASSQDPGSSYEQYF,TGTGCCAGCAGCCAAGATCCCGGGAGCTCCTACGAGCAGTACTTC
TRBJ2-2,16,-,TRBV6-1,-,CASSVVRVENTGELFF,TGTGCCAGCAGTGTTGTGAGGGTGGAGAACACCGGGGAGCTGTTTTTT